This T cell receptor beta chain was recovered during a study of CD8+CD57+ T cells in acquired aplastic anemia. At the level of the study: Mean DNA quantity obtained from sorted CD4+ and CD8+ cells was 3 to 3.5 ug.

The template used for profiling TCR beta VDJ and CDR3 was genomic DNA. MiXCR, run by TCRdb on the reads, gives a single entry per CDR3 protein. The sample yields about 160,000 distinct CDR3 sequences, roughly two thirds seen once. Sequenced patients had shown CD8+CD57+ cell expansion by flow cytometry. In all patients, the disease was severe acquired aplastic anemia. No therapy was given to patients before blood sampling. Study-level findings and limits: Patients and controls shared under 35 CD8+ CDR3 sequences, which appeared highly expressed in patients and within their immunodominant clones.

On this clonotype itself: What it binds is unknown.

Germline V lookup: CDR1 SGHTA, CDR2 FQGNSA. The CDR3 is 14 amino acids. The J segment lost 3 bases and the V segment lost 0 bases, leaving 1 base of the junction unmatched. The sample comprised sorted CD4+, CD8+, or CD8+CD57+ T cells (not recorded which) from PBMCs. The chain employs TRBV7-2 and TRBJ2-7; 8 bases map to TRBD2. This clonotype was obtained from a human donor with aplastic anemia. CDR3 region: CASSLAGTSYEQYF. The CDR3 region has the DNA TGTGCCAGCAGCTTAGCCGGGACTAGCTACGAGCAGTACTTC.